A single TCR beta chain is shown here with its context. This clonotype was observed a few times. There is no known antigen for this receptor. Base qualities are not recorded, but no much larger clone differs from it by a single base. The data derive from a study (dated by TCRdb to about 2016). For the wider study: In people whose bodies naturally kept HIV infection under control, the researchers looked into where HIV persistence comes from.

Libraries were made using 5' RACE. Sequencing used an Illumina HiSeq 2000. TCRdb handled the public reads itself, with Q25 trimming in fastp and clone calling in MiXCR, and kept productive beta chains. CDR3 protein sequences are deduplicated, and each keeps its most common genes and DNA. This sample gives approximately 1,500 distinct CDR3 sequences in total; about 6.8% of them show up just once. About an eighth of the sample lies in the top ten. From the cysteine up to the phenylalanine, the CDR3 has a length of 14 residues. Only the CDR3 region is kept as DNA, spanning 42 bases read in frame from base 1. The germline V end is reduced by 5 bases and the J end by 7 bases; junction bases left unmatched: 8.

The chain couples TRBV12-3 or TRBV12-4 to TRBJ1-2, and TRBD1 aligns with 9 junction nucleotides. The TCR sequence derives from a male donor with HIV. The sample consisted of central memory T cells from blood PBMCs. The cell subset or site label of this sample denotes: central memory CD4+ T cells. The CDR3 corresponds to CASSPTTGGVGYTF. The nucleotides read TGTGCCAGCAGTCCCACGACAGGGGGGGTTGGCTACACCTTC.